The 4 T cell receptor beta chains below all came from one sample that was sequenced in a study of T cell repertoires in cytomegalovirus infection. TCRdb ran MiXCR on the reads and lists one entry per CDR3 protein. The sample has approximately 240,000 distinct CDR3 sequences; around 12% are singletons. Sequencing was performed on PBMCs. Every receptor here comes from a human donor in good health (CMV status not recorded). Some clones in this sample may be carry-over from other donors' samples.

The chain is built from TRBV29-1 and TRBJ2-1; 7 nucleotides agree with TRBD1. The CDR3 contains 13 residues. V was clipped by 4 bases and J by 4 bases; unmatched bases: 4. Per germline, CDR1 SQVTM and CDR2 ANQGSEA. The CDR3 DNA follows: TGCAGCGTTGGACAGGGTGCGTACAATGAGCAGTTCTTC. Translating it yields CSVGQGAYNEQFF.

This clonotype was picked up many times. This chain connects TRBV7-2 to TRBJ1-6; the D gene is possibly TRBD1 (5 bases). The CDR3 is made up of 15 amino acids. The germline gives CDR1 SGHTA, CDR2 FQGNSA. V dropped 1 base and J dropped 8 bases, with 12 bases sitting between them. In DNA, the CDR3 is TGTGCCAGCAGCTTAGATGGCAGGGTATATTCACCCCTCCACTTT. Its protein product is CASSLDGRVYSPLHF.

This clonotype was picked up many times. The chain joins TRBV7-2 to TRBJ2-1, with 8 bases that match TRBD2. V trimming: 3 bases; J trimming: 6 bases; junction bases outside the gene matches: 4. The CDR3 has 14 residues. Germline V gene sequence: CDR1 SGHTA, CDR2 FQGNSA. CDR3 protein: CASSLTSAGNEQFF. The CDR3 coding sequence is TGTGCCAGCAGCTTGACTAGCGCCGGCAATGAGCAGTTCTTC.

The genes are TRBV30 and TRBJ2-7; 10 positions agree with TRBD2. V shed 7 bases and J 5 bases; nucleotides not matched to a gene: 8. Germline V gene sequence: CDR1 GTSNPN, CDR2 SVGIG (reference sequence). The CDR3 runs to 13 residues. The CDR3 bases are TGTGCCTTTTCGGGACTAGCGAGGAACGAGCAGTACTTC. This sequence encodes CAFSGLARNEQYF.